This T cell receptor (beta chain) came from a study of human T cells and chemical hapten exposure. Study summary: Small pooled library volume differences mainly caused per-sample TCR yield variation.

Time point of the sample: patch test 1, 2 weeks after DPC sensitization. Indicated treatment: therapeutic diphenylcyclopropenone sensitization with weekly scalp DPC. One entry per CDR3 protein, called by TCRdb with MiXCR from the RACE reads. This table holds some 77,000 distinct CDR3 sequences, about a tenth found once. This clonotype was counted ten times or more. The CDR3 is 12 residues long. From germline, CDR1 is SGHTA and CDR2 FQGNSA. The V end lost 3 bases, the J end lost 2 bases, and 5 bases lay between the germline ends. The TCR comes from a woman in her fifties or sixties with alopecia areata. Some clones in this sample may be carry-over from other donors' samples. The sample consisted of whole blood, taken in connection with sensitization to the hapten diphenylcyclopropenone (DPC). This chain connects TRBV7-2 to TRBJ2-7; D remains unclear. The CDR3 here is CASSLPAYEQYF. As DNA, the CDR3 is TGTGCCAGCAGCTTGCCAGCCTACGAGCAGTACTTC.